This note documents a single T cell receptor beta chain sequence. Its target is unknown. Repertoires were generated with immunoSEQ multiplex PCR, while TCRdb's copy carries only in-frame clones and drops some. The table has approximately 60,000 clones, around 86% seen once. The data were taken from a study of OX40 agonist ivuxolimab in advanced cancers. General study findings and limits: Within 6 weeks, CD4+ and CD8+ blood T cells expanded clonally at 0.1 to 3.0 mg/kg.

Germline lookup yields CDR1 MNHNS and CDR2 SASEGT. The V gene lost 3 bases and the J gene lost 0 bases, with 9 bases spanning the gap. The CDR3 has 15 amino acids. The sequencing here drew on CD4+ or CD8+ T cells sorted from blood, taken in a trial of the OX40 agonist ivuxolimab. V gene TRBV6-1 combines with J gene TRBJ1-5; no clear D. The receptor was derived from an adult with an advanced solid tumor such as melanoma, head and neck, liver or kidney cancer. CDR3 sequence (DNA): TGTGCCAGCAGTGACGTAGGGTCTAGCAATCAGCCCCAGCATTTT. It translates to CASSDVGSSNQPQHF.